The 17 T cell receptor beta chains below come from one sample, sequenced in a study of PD-1 blockade in classical Hodgkin lymphoma. The time point: cycle 4 day 1 (C4D1), after five to seven weeks of nivolumab. All trial patients relapsed after autologous stem cell transplantation. After PBMCs were thawed, their CD8+ T cells were isolated by magnetic negative selection. The assay was immunoSEQ multiplex PCR, and TCRdb's table has in-frame clones only and misses some. The profile shows some 15,000 clones, 89% of them singletons. Source: CD8+ T cells from blood, taken before the fourth cycle of nivolumab. All receptors come from a human donor with classical Hodgkin lymphoma.

The DNA for the CDR3 is TGTGCCAGCAGCAAATTGAGCGGGACCGCCTACAATGAGCAGTTCTTC. This sequence encodes CASSKLSGTAYNEQFF. The chain links TRBV11-2 to TRBJ2-1, with 7 bases aligning to TRBD2. V lost 5 bases and J lost 2; bases outside the gene matches: 9. Germline CDR1 is SGHAT and CDR2 is FQNNGV. CDR3 length: 16 residues. The full variable domain, completed using reference TRBV11-2 and TRBJ2-1, is EAGVAQSPRYKIIEKRQSVAFWCNPISGHATLYWYQQILGQGPKLLIQFQNNGVVDDSQLPKDRFSAERLKGVDSTLKIQPAKLEDSAVYLCASSKLSGTAYNEQFFGPGTRLTVL.

The V gene is TRBV6-5, the J gene TRBJ1-2; 9 positions agree with TRBD1. Looked up from germline, CDR1 is MNHEY and CDR2 is SVGAGI. The CDR3 extends over 15 amino acids. Trimming cost V 6 bases and J 5 bases; bases outside gene matches: 10. CDR3 nucleotide sequence: TGTGCCAGCAGCCAGACCGGGACAGGGAATTATGGCTACACCTTC. As protein: CASSQTGTGNYGYTF.

The chain couples TRBV10-1 to TRBJ2-7; no clear D gene. The CDR3 length is 14 residues. The germline V gene has CDR1 WNHNN and CDR2 SYGVQD (reference sequence). V lost 8 bases and J 7 bases, leaving 21 bases between the germline ends. DNA for the CDR3: TGCGCCAGCTCGGTTCGTGGGCCTTCTACTGAGCAGTACTTC. Translating gives CASSVRGPSTEQYF.

The chain uses TRBV4-1 and TRBJ2-1; perhaps TRBD1 as D (5 bases). V was clipped by 4 bases and J by 5 bases, with 6 bases between them. The CDR3 extends over 12 amino acids. Germline-derived CDR1 and CDR2 are MGHRA and YSYEKL. CDR3 protein: CASSPGHNEQFF. The CDR3 nucleotides are TGCGCCAGCAGCCCAGGGCACAATGAGCAGTTCTTC.

V is TRBV2 and J is TRBJ1-5; tentatively, D is TRBD1 (6 bases). Trimming left V 1 base short and J 0 bases short, with 13 bases between. CDR1 and CDR2 from the germline V gene are SNHLY and FYNNEI. The length of the CDR3 is 17 residues. CDR3 sequence: CASSEGLGGHSNQPQHF. The CDR3 nucleotides read TGTGCCAGCAGTGAAGGGCTCGGGGGGCATAGCAATCAGCCCCAGCATTTT.

The rearrangement joins TRBV10-3 to TRBJ2-7; D is possibly TRBD1 (6 bases). V was pared by 9 bases and J by 3 bases, with 15 bases between. This CDR3 is 13 amino acids long. The germline CDR1 and CDR2 sequences are ENHRY and SYGVKD. For the CDR3, the DNA is TGTGCCATAGCCAGGGACATCGGCTACGAGCAGTACTTC. The encoded protein is CAIARDIGYEQYF.

The chain is built from TRBV28 and TRBJ1-5, with D possibly TRBD1 on 6 matching bases. Trimming cost V 4 bases and J 3 bases, with 7 bases left between them. This CDR3 has 13 amino acids. Germline V lookup: CDR1 MDHEN, CDR2 SYDVKM. CDR3 nucleotide sequence: TGTGCCAGCAGTTACAGGGACAATCAGCCCCAGCATTTT. It is translated as CASSYRDNQPQHF. The full variable domain, in which reference TRBV28 and TRBJ1-5 provide the parts outside the CDR3, is DVKVTQSSRYLVKRTGEKVFLECVQDMDHENMFWYRQDPGLGLRLIYFSYDVKMKEKGDIPEGYSVSREKKERFSLILESASTNQTSMYLCASSYRDNQPQHFGDGTRLSIL.

Written as DNA, the CDR3 is TGTGCCACCAGCTCGGGACTAGGGGGCGGGGAGCTGTTTTTT. Translated, it gives CATSSGLGGGELFF. The chain recombines TRBV15 with TRBJ2-2, with 8 bases that match TRBD2. The J segment lost 7 bases and the V segment lost 5 bases, leaving 6 bases of the junction unmatched. The CDR3 totals 14 residues. Germline V lookup: CDR1 LNHNV, CDR2 YYDKDF (reference sequence).

The rearrangement links TRBV4-1 to TRBJ1-5; the D is unclear. Germline CDR1 MGHRA, CDR2 YSYEKL. The CDR3 sequence is 18 residues long. Trimming cost V 4 bases and J 4 bases, with 23 bases left between them. CDR3 loop: CASSLGGGGIPSNQPQHF. DNA for the CDR3: TGCGCCAGCAGCCTAGGTGGTGGAGGCATCCCTTCAAATCAGCCCCAGCATTTT.

The CDR3 loop reads CASSRLRGEQYF. CDR3 bases: TGTGCCAGCAGTCGTCTACGCGGGGAGCAGTACTTC. The chain carries TRBV27 and TRBJ2-7; D perhaps matches TRBD2 (5 bases). V dropped 5 bases and J dropped 7 bases, with 12 bases sitting between them. The V gene's germline CDR1 is MNHEY and CDR2 SMNVEV (reference sequence). The CDR3 totals 12 residues.

The J gene is TRBJ2-1, the V gene TRBV28; 16 bases align to TRBD2. The CDR3 is 19 amino acids. J lost 0 bases, V lost 5 bases, and 7 bases had no gene match. From germline, CDR1 is MDHEN and CDR2 SYDVKM. The CDR3 sequence is CASSPGTSGRVSSYNEQFF. CDR3 DNA: TGTGCCAGCAGTCCTGGGACTAGCGGGAGGGTAAGCTCCTACAATGAGCAGTTCTTC.

The rearrangement joins TRBV27 to TRBJ2-7, with 11 bases identical to TRBD1. Germline V gene lookup returns CDR1 MNHEY and CDR2 SMNVEV (reference sequence). V trimming: 6 bases; J trimming: 3 bases; junction bases outside the gene matches: 13. The CDR3 spans 17 residues. The CDR3: CASSTGTGGFRSYEQYF. For the CDR3, the DNA is TGTGCCAGCAGCACCGGGACAGGGGGTTTTCGAAGCTACGAGCAGTACTTC.

CDR3 region: CASSLGTGSSYEQYF. In DNA, the CDR3 is TGCGCCAGCAGCTTGGGGACGGGGAGCTCCTACGAGCAGTACTTC. This chain links TRBV5-1 with TRBJ2-7, with D maybe TRBD2 (5 bases). CDR3 size: 15 residues. V lost 0 bases and J 0 bases, leaving 10 bases between the germline ends. The germline V gene has CDR1 SGHRS and CDR2 YFSETQ.

The V call is TRBV27, the J call TRBJ2-7; 12 nucleotides match TRBD2. V was pared by 4 bases and J by 4 bases, with 8 bases of the junction left unmatched. In germline, CDR1 is MNHEY, CDR2 SMNVEV (reference sequence). The CDR3 extends over 16 amino acids. The CDR3 here is CASSSGLAGRVYEQYF. CDR3 bases: TGTGCCAGCAGTTCTGGACTAGCGGGACGTGTGTACGAGCAGTACTTC.

This chain uses TRBV7-8 with TRBJ1-4; D ambiguous. Trimming shortened V by 2 bases and J by 4 bases, and 8 bases separated the two germline ends. The CDR3 is made up of 14 amino acids. Germline V lookup: CDR1 SGHVS, CDR2 FQNEAQ. CDR3 region: CASSLRERNEKLFF. The CDR3 DNA sequence: TGTGCCAGCAGCTTAAGGGAACGTAATGAAAAACTGTTTTTT.

The rearrangement joins TRBV10-2 to TRBJ1-1, with 8 bases aligning to TRBD1. The V gene's germline CDR1 is WSHSY and CDR2 SAAADI. CDR3 length equals 15 residues. The trim removed 3 bases at V and 5 bases at J, leaving 8 bases unmatched. In nucleotides, the CDR3 is TGCGCCAGCAGTGACCGCGGACAGGGAAAAACTGAAGCTTTCTTT. This sequence encodes CASSDRGQGKTEAFF.

The CDR3 coding sequence is TGTGCCAGCCTCGACAAGTACCAAGAGACCCAGTACTTC. It specifies CASLDKYQETQYF. V gene TRBV25-1 combines with J gene TRBJ2-5; D remains ambiguous. Trimming took 8 bases from V and 0 from J, leaving 10 bases between them. Germline values: CDR1 MGHDK, CDR2 SYGVNS. There are 13 residues in the CDR3. Supplemented by reference TRBV25-1 and TRBJ2-5, the full variable domain reads EADIYQTPRYLVIGTGKKITLECSQTMGHDKMYWYQQDPGMELHLIHYSYGVNSTEKGDLSSESTVSRIRTEHFPLTLESARPSHTSQYLCASLDKYQETQYFGPGTRLLVL.